The rows below give T cell receptor beta chains drawn from one sample of a study of T cell responses to AZD1222 COVID-19 vaccine. The repertoire was sequenced with immunoSEQ multiplex PCR; TCRdb's copy has only in-frame clones and lacks some. The sample records about 86,000 clones, approximately 90% being singletons. The material was peripheral blood, obtained 28 days after the second AZD1222 dose. Receptor source: an adult who received the AZD1222 COVID-19 vaccine. Both conserved end residues are part of each CDR3. The order of the fields is CDR3 protein, D gene, J gene, V gene, clone size. The D gene is left open where the match is weak. Some rows mark clone size as missing; the rest say once, few, many or name a class of expanded clone.

CASSSGQINQPQHF TRBD1 TRBJ1-5 TRBV28 .
CASSERDRDTDTQYF TRBD1 TRBJ2-3 TRBV6-1 once
CASSYQLQRGGEKLFF . TRBJ1-4 TRBV6-9 .
CASSQARGGQVNEKLFF . TRBJ1-4 TRBV4-1 .
CSAPITGPQYF . TRBJ2-5 TRBV20-1 .
CAIGPQETQYF . TRBJ2-5 TRBV10-3 .
CASREDSTDTQYF . TRBJ2-3 TRBV5-1 .
CASSPWWTSTDTQYF . TRBJ2-3 TRBV11-2 once
CASSFPGHYEQYF . TRBJ2-7 TRBV5-5 once
CASSYSLGSGANVLTF . TRBJ2-6 TRBV6-5 .
CASSLQAPLYSPLHF . TRBJ1-6 TRBV27 once
CASSLEPANTEAFF . TRBJ1-1 TRBV5-4 .
CASSSRQYNEQFF . TRBJ2-1 TRBV5-1 .
CATSERTDTEQFF . TRBJ2-1 TRBV24-1 .
CASGPWVDQPQHF . TRBJ1-5 TRBV21-1 .
CASSREGEQYF TRBD2 TRBJ2-7 TRBV9 .
CASSRENFQPQHF . TRBJ1-5 TRBV12-3/TRBV12-4 .
CASSVGQGRTEAFF TRBD1 TRBJ1-1 TRBV5-1 .
CASSPRTVPGSGANVLTF . TRBJ2-6 TRBV2 .
CASSEYLRDDNSPLHF . TRBJ1-6 TRBV25-1 .
CASSDQGGLRVYGYTF . TRBJ1-2 TRBV6-1 few
CASSTSGGANEQFF TRBD2 TRBJ2-1 TRBV10-2 .
CASLGEGRYYGYTF . TRBJ1-2 TRBV7-9 .
CASSYRDTEAFF . TRBJ1-1 TRBV6-5 few
CASSEHDRENTEAFF TRBD1 TRBJ1-1 TRBV6-1 .
CASSPMTGGPQFGGGGYTF TRBD1 TRBJ1-2 TRBV18 .
CASSYRSGINTDTQYF . TRBJ2-3 TRBV6-2/TRBV6-3 once
CASKRSAEYNSPLHF . TRBJ1-6 TRBV25-1 .
CASSRGYNEQFF . TRBJ2-1 TRBV27 .
CASSLAVSGELFF . TRBJ2-2 TRBV12-3/TRBV12-4 .
CATRQGISYGYTF TRBD1 TRBJ1-2 TRBV6-5 .
CASSWDQEGGEQYF . TRBJ2-7 TRBV7-3 few